Shown below are 24 T cell receptor beta chains from a single sample sequenced in a study of blood T cell repertoires in COVID-19. Sequenced by immunoSEQ multiplex PCR; TCRdb stores in-frame clones only, minus some. The data contain about 46,000 clones, around 82% of them singletons. Sample: peripheral blood. The receptors here all came from an elderly woman with acute or convalescent COVID-19.

CDR3 bases: TGTGCCAGCAGTTACTCGAGTCGGGGGTATGCTGGCTACACCTTC. Translating it yields CASSYSSRGYAGYTF. V gene TRBV6-5 combines with J gene TRBJ1-2, with D possibly being TRBD1 (5 bases). V was trimmed by 0 bases and J by 7 bases, leaving 15 bases between them. The CDR3 is 15 amino acids. CDR1 MNHEY and CDR2 SVGAGI come from the germline V gene.

This clone appeared a single time. The V call is TRBV5-1, the J call TRBJ1-1, with TRBD1 matching over 12 bases. Looked up from germline, CDR1 is SGHRS and CDR2 is YFSETQ. The CDR3 sequence is 17 residues long. V was clipped by 0 bases and J by 1 base; unmatched bases: 4. The CDR3 region is CASSLGDRGQRNTEAFF. The CDR3 DNA sequence: TGCGCCAGCAGCTTGGGGGACAGGGGGCAACGGAACACTGAAGCTTTCTTT.

V gene TRBV4-2 combines with J gene TRBJ2-5; D is unresolved. The length of the CDR3 is 13 residues. V lost 0 bases and J 4 bases, leaving 6 bases between the germline ends. Per the germline V gene, CDR1 is LGHNA and CDR2 is YNFKEQ. The CDR3 here is CASSQDIRETQYF. In nucleotides, the CDR3 is TGTGCCAGCAGCCAAGATATCCGAGAGACCCAGTACTTC.

The V gene is TRBV12-3 or TRBV12-4, the J gene TRBJ1-2; a weak D match, TRBD1 (5 bases). V lost 7 bases and J 8 bases, leaving 17 bases between the germline ends. CDR3 length equals 13 residues. The CDR3 sequence is CASKPRGAEGYTF. Written as DNA, the CDR3 is TGTGCCAGCAAACCTAGGGGCGCGGAGGGCTACACCTTC.

The chain links TRBV10-3 to TRBJ2-7; the match to TRBD1 covers 7 bases. CDR1 and CDR2 (germline): ENHRY, SYGVKD. The CDR3 spans 13 residues. J was trimmed by 3 bases and V by 10 bases; bases with no gene match: 9. This chain's CDR3 is CATFEGASYEQYF. The CDR3 nucleotides are TGTGCCACCTTCGAGGGGGCAAGCTACGAGCAGTACTTC.

The chain joins TRBV5-1 to TRBJ1-1; TRBD1 is a possible D gene (6 bases). This CDR3 has 14 residues. V was trimmed by 6 bases and J by 1 base, leaving 13 bases between them. Germline CDR1 reads SGHRS; CDR2 reads YFSETQ. The chain's CDR3 is CASKTGDGNTEAFF. The CDR3 DNA is TGCGCCAGCAAGACAGGTGATGGGAACACTGAAGCTTTCTTT.

V gene TRBV9 combines with J gene TRBJ2-3; 11 bases fit TRBD1. CDR1 and CDR2 from the germline V gene are SGDLS and YYNGEE. This CDR3 has 18 residues. With V trimmed by 1 base and J by 4 bases, 11 bases remained unmatched. The chain's CDR3 is CASSVPGTGGREADTQYF. Here the CDR3 DNA reads TGTGCCAGCAGCGTACCTGGGACAGGGGGGAGGGAGGCAGATACGCAGTATTTT.

The V call is TRBV3-1 (or the pseudogene TRBV3-2), the J call TRBJ2-6, with D maybe TRBD2 (6 bases). The CDR3 totals 17 residues. Trimming pared 3 bases from V and 0 bases from J, leaving 12 bases between. Germline V gene data show CDR1 as LGHDT and CDR2 as YNNKEL (reference sequence). CDR3 nucleotides: TGTGCCAGCAGCCAGGGGGGAGGCTACTCTGGGGCCAACGTCCTGACTTTC. Translation gives CASSQGGGYSGANVLTF.

This clone was observed a handful of times. The chain links TRBV2 to TRBJ2-5; possibly TRBD1 for D (5 bases). The germline V gene encodes CDR1 SNHLY and CDR2 FYNNEI. The CDR3 sequence is 14 residues long. V lost 6 bases and J 3 bases, leaving 14 bases between the germline ends. The CDR3 here is CASRYFDSEETQYF. The CDR3 region has the DNA TGTGCCAGCAGATACTTTGACAGCGAAGAGACCCAGTACTTC. The full variable domain, in which reference TRBV2 and TRBJ2-5 provide the parts outside the CDR3, is EPEVTQTPSHQVTQMGQEVILRCVPISNHLYFYWYRQILGQKVEFLVSFYNNEISEKSEIFDDQFSVERPDGSNFTLKIRSTKLEDSAMYFCASRYFDSEETQYFGPGTRLLVL.

The chain uses TRBV10-3 and TRBJ2-3; no definite D call. Trimming left V 2 bases short and J 0 bases short, with 6 bases between. The CDR3 contains 14 residues. Per the germline V gene, CDR1 is ENHRY and CDR2 is SYGVKD. The CDR3 nucleotides read TGTGCCATCAGTGAGGCGGAGAGCACAGATACGCAGTATTTT. Translating it yields CAISEAESTDTQYF.

The chain joins TRBV18 to TRBJ2-5; 10 bases agree with TRBD2. Germline values: CDR1 KGHSH, CDR2 LQKENI. The length of the CDR3 is 13 residues. The V and J ends lost 5 bases and 5 bases, in that order; junction bases with no gene match: 2. This chain's CDR3 is CASSSGLAETQYF. The DNA for the CDR3 is TGTGCCAGCTCATCGGGACTAGCGGAGACCCAGTACTTC.

A single count supports this clone. The V call is TRBV2, the J call TRBJ1-1, with D tentatively TRBD1 (6 bases). CDR3 length: 15 residues. Germline CDR1 reads SNHLY; CDR2 reads FYNNEI. V gave up 5 bases and J gave up 5 bases, with 18 bases separating them. The CDR3 bases are TGTGCCAGCAGTCCGGGACAAAGAAGGGGAACTGAAGCTTTCTTT. Translated, it gives CASSPGQRRGTEAFF.

The V and J genes are TRBV7-9 and TRBJ1-5; TRBD1 might be the D (6 bases). The germline gives CDR1 SEHNR, CDR2 FQNEAQ (reference sequence). This CDR3 spans 15 amino acids. The ends were cut back, 4 bases at V and 3 bases at J, with 13 bases in the middle. The CDR3 region has the DNA TGTGCCAGCAGCTGGGGGGGCCACGACAATCAGCCCCAGCATTTT. Amino acids: CASSWGGHDNQPQHF. Full variable domain (remainder filled in from reference TRBV7-9 and TRBJ1-5): DTGVSQNPRHKITKRGQNVTFRCDPISEHNRLYWYRQTLGQGPEFLTYFQNEAQLEKSRLLSDRFSAERPKGSFSTLEIQRTEQGDSAMYLCASSWGGHDNQPQHFGDGTRLSIL.

This clone has a single count. The chain uses TRBV11-3 and TRBJ2-7, with a possible D match to TRBD1 (6 bases). From germline, CDR1 is SGHNT and CDR2 YENEEA. The CDR3 covers 14 residues. Trimming took 5 bases from V and 7 from J, leaving 18 bases between them. CDR3 loop: CASSLTGTVGEQYF. The CDR3 coding sequence is TGTGCCAGCAGCCTTACAGGGACCGTTGGAGAGCAGTACTTC. Complete variable domain (other parts from reference TRBV11-3 and TRBJ2-7): EAGVVQSPRYKIIEKKQPVAFWCNPISGHNTLYWYLQNLGQGPELLIRYENEEAVDDSQLPKDRFSAERLKGVDSTLKIQPAELGDSAVYLCASSLTGTVGEQYFGPGTRLTVT.

This clone turned up a few times. The chain uses TRBV29-1 and TRBJ2-1; 8 bases are a match to TRBD1. The CDR3 covers 18 residues. Per the germline V gene, CDR1 is SQVTM and CDR2 is ANQGSEA. V lost 7 bases and J lost 0; bases outside the gene matches: 17. DNA for the CDR3: TGCAGCGGGTCCTGGGACAGGTTTTTAGGGAGCTCCTACAATGAGCAGTTCTTC. Translated: CSGSWDRFLGSSYNEQFF.

The chain has TRBV25-1 and TRBJ1-2; a possible D gene is TRBD1 (5 bases). The CDR3 loop spans 16 amino acids. V was cut by 3 bases and J by 5 bases, with 19 bases left in between. Per the germline V gene, CDR1 is MGHDK and CDR2 is SYGVNS. In DNA, the CDR3 is TGTGCCAGCAGTGAGGCAGGGACCCAGCGGGTTTATGGCTACACCTTC. Its translation is CASSEAGTQRVYGYTF.

The chain couples TRBV9 to TRBJ1-1; 8 positions match TRBD1. J gave up 1 base and V 0 bases, and 5 bases lay outside the gene matches. This CDR3 spans 16 amino acids. Germline lookup yields CDR1 SGDLS and CDR2 YYNGEE. CDR3 sequence reads: CASSVAPGQGNTEAFF. The CDR3 nucleotides are TGTGCCAGCAGCGTAGCCCCAGGACAGGGGAACACTGAAGCTTTCTTT.

The chain carries TRBV5-6 and TRBJ1-1; a possible D gene is TRBD1 (5 bases). This CDR3 spans 13 amino acids. Looked up from germline, CDR1 is SGHDT and CDR2 is YYEEEE. V lost 5 bases, J lost 7 bases, and 15 bases lay in between. The CDR3 loop is CASRPQAGGEAFF. DNA of the CDR3: TGTGCCAGCAGACCTCAAGCCGGGGGTGAAGCTTTCTTT.

The CDR3: CASRGSYNEQFF. In nucleotides, the CDR3 is TGTGCCAGCCGGGGGTCCTACAATGAGCAGTTCTTC. The chain employs TRBV19 and TRBJ2-1, with D maybe TRBD2 (6 bases). Trimming removed 9 bases at V and 1 base at J, with 7 bases between. Germline V gives CDR1 LNHDA, CDR2 SQIVND (reference sequence). The CDR3 has 12 amino acids. Looking up the rest from reference TRBV19 and TRBJ2-1 gives the full variable domain: DGGITQSPKYLFRKEGQNVTLSCEQNLNHDAMYWYRQDPGQGLRLIYYSQIVNDFQKGDIAEGYSVSREKKESFPLTVTSAQKNPTAFYLCASRGSYNEQFFGPGTRLTVL.

This chain uses TRBV7-9 with TRBJ2-3; 9 bases map to TRBD1. Germline CDR1 reads SEHNR; CDR2 reads FQNEAQ (reference sequence). This CDR3 is 16 amino acids long. V lost 7 bases to trimming and J lost 2 bases; unmatched junction nucleotides: 10. CDR3 nucleotides: TGTGCCAGCATCGTGGGACAGGGAGGGTCCACAGATACGCAGTATTTT. Translating gives CASIVGQGGSTDTQYF.

The V gene is TRBV6-1, the J gene TRBJ2-1, with 7 bases that match TRBD1. The CDR3 totals 17 residues. The V and J ends lost 0 bases and 4 bases, in that order; junction bases with no gene match: 9. The germline gives CDR1 MNHNS, CDR2 SASEGT. The CDR3 coding sequence is TGTGCCAGCAGTGAAGCTTCCGGGACAGTGTTATACAATGAGCAGTTCTTC. Its protein is CASSEASGTVLYNEQFF.

The rearrangement uses TRBV10-3 and TRBJ1-6; 7 nucleotides match TRBD1. The trim removed 5 bases at V and 5 bases at J, leaving 6 bases unmatched. Looked up from germline, CDR1 is ENHRY and CDR2 is SYGVKD. The CDR3 totals 15 residues. CDR3 DNA: TGTGCCATCAGTTACGGGACAGATAATAATTCACCCCTCCACTTT. Its translation is CAISYGTDNNSPLHF.

This clone appeared a single time. The chain has TRBV7-9 and TRBJ2-3, with TRBD2 matching 8 bases. The V and J ends lost 3 bases and 0 bases, in that order; junction bases with no gene match: 5. The CDR3 runs to 16 residues. Germline lookup yields CDR1 SEHNR and CDR2 FQNEAQ (reference sequence). CDR3 sequence (DNA): TGTGCCAGCAGCTTTTCACTAGCGGCTAGCACAGATACGCAGTATTTT. Translated, it gives CASSFSLAASTDTQYF.

The chain couples TRBV5-8 to TRBJ1-6; no clear D. CDR1 is SGHTS and CDR2 is YDEGEE in the germline V gene. Trimming took 4 bases from V and 7 from J, leaving 9 bases between them. This CDR3 has 13 residues. CDR3: CASSVSGNSPLHF. CDR3 DNA: TGTGCCAGCAGCGTGTCGGGGAATTCACCCCTCCACTTT.